The 26 T cell receptor beta chains listed next were all sequenced from one sample in a study of T cell therapy after organ transplantation. Here immunoSEQ multiplex PCR was the method, and the copy in TCRdb shows in-frame clones only, minus some. Of approximately 20,000 clones listed, 65% to 85% were seen once; the top ten hold about a tenth. These TCRs are of unknown antigen specificity. The time point here: 4-8 weeks after completion of therapy. Sequenced material: CD8+ T cells from blood, taken after autologous CMV-specific T cell therapy. These receptors were taken from a human patient who had received a solid organ transplant and had CMV disease. Some T cells may be transferred from the graft donor.

This chain uses TRBV15 with TRBJ2-1; D perhaps matches TRBD2 (5 bases). Trimming stripped 0 bases from V and 7 bases from J, with 7 bases between. This CDR3 is built from 13 residues. CDR1 and CDR2 (germline): LNHNV, YYDKDF (reference sequence). CDR3 amino acids: CATSREAGNEQFF. Here the CDR3 DNA reads TGTGCCACCAGCAGAGAGGCGGGTAATGAGCAGTTCTTC. The whole variable domain, remainder taken from reference TRBV15 and TRBJ2-1, is DAMVIQNPRYQVTQFGKPVTLSCSQTLNHNVMYWYQQKSSQAPKLLFHYYDKDFNNEADTPDNFQSRRPNTSFCFLDIRSPGLGDTAMYLCATSREAGNEQFFGPGTRLTVL.

The chain carries TRBV5-1 and TRBJ2-5; 9 bases are a match to TRBD1. The CDR3 length is 11 residues. Germline CDR1 and CDR2: SGHRS and YFSETQ. Trimming cost V 7 bases and J 9 bases; bases outside gene matches: 4. The CDR3 sequence: CASHRGQAQYF. CDR3 DNA: TGCGCCAGCCACAGGGGGCAGGCCCAGTACTTC.

The chain links TRBV21-1 to TRBJ2-1; the table assigns TRBD2, which was not confirmed against the DNA. TRBV21-1 is a known pseudogene. CDR3 size: 16 residues. The CDR3 is CASSPRPAEGEGEQFF. DNA of the CDR3: TGTGCCAGCAGCCCCCGGCCAGCGGAAGGCGAAGGTGAGCAGTTCTTC.

V and J are TRBV6-5 and TRBJ2-7, with D possibly matching TRBD1 (6 bases). This CDR3 region has 12 residues. The ends were cut back, 10 bases at V and 3 bases at J, with 13 bases in the middle. Germline values: CDR1 MNHEY, CDR2 SVGAGI. Here the CDR3 DNA reads TGTGCCACCAAAGTACAGGGCTACGAGCAGTACTTC. Its protein is CATKVQGYEQYF.

The chain combines TRBV10-2 with TRBJ1-1; unclear D gene. Germline assignment: CDR1 WSHSY and CDR2 SAAADI. V was pared by 3 bases and J by 11 bases, with 13 bases between. This CDR3 has 12 amino acids. The CDR3 loop is CASSEPGDRAFF. The DNA for the CDR3 is TGCGCCAGCAGTGAACCGGGAGATCGGGCTTTCTTT.

V usage is TRBV4-1 and J usage is TRBJ2-5, with 8 positions matching TRBD1. The J call is uncertain, as TRBJ2-7 better fits the DNA end. Germline V gene data show CDR1 as MGHRA and CDR2 as YSYEKL. This CDR3 is 14 amino acids long. The CDR3 DNA reads as TGCGCCAGCAGCCCGCGGACAGGGTCGTACGAGCAGTACTTC. Translation gives CASSPRTGSYEQYF.

The chain carries TRBV2 and TRBJ2-1; D is ambiguous. Per the germline V gene, CDR1 is SNHLY and CDR2 is FYNNEI. V lost 3 bases, J lost 0 bases, and 9 bases lay in between. The CDR3 is 15 residues long. The CDR3: CASSDPGSSYNEQFF. The DNA for the CDR3 is TGTGCCAGCAGTGACCCCGGATCCTCCTACAATGAGCAGTTCTTC.

The gene calls are TRBV11-2 and TRBJ2-1, with D possibly matching TRBD2 (7 bases). Trimming took off 3 bases at V and 4 bases at J, with 16 bases between the two ends. The CDR3 has 16 residues. In germline, CDR1 is SGHAT, CDR2 FQNNGV. CDR3 in DNA: TGTGCCAGCAGCTTGGGACTCGGGGGGACATACAATGAGCAGTTCTTC. It yields the protein CASSLGLGGTYNEQFF. Filled out from reference TRBV11-2 and TRBJ2-1, the complete variable domain reads EAGVAQSPRYKIIEKRQSVAFWCNPISGHATLYWYQQILGQGPKLLIQFQNNGVVDDSQLPKDRFSAERLKGVDSTLKIQPAKLEDSAVYLCASSLGLGGTYNEQFFGPGTRLTVL.

The chain links TRBV6-5 to TRBJ1-5; D not certain. CDR3 length: 12 residues. V gave up 4 bases and J gave up 4 bases, with 5 bases separating them. Germline V gives CDR1 MNHEY, CDR2 SVGAGI. CDR3 nucleotides: TGTGCCAGCAGTTCCCAAAATCAGCCCCAGCATTTT. Its translation: CASSSQNQPQHF.

The chain combines TRBV29-1 with TRBJ2-7; 8 bases align to TRBD1. The CDR3 runs 14 residues. Germline V gene lookup returns CDR1 SQVTM and CDR2 ANQGSEA. The junction had 4 bases not matched to a gene; V was cut back by 1 base and J by 2 bases. CDR3 coding DNA: TGCAGCGTTGAAGGGACAGGGCTGACCTACGAGCAGTACTTC. This translates into CSVEGTGLTYEQYF.

V and J are TRBV5-8 and TRBJ1-6; maybe TRBD1 (5 bases). Germline CDR1 and CDR2: SGHTS and YDEGEE. There are 19 residues in the CDR3. Trimming took 1 base from V and 0 from J, leaving 17 bases between them. The CDR3 bases are TGTGCCAGCAGCTTGCCGACAGAGACCCTGAGCTCCTATAATTCACCCCTCCACTTT. Protein sequence: CASSLPTETLSSYNSPLHF. The entire variable domain, with the rest obtained from reference TRBV5-8 and TRBJ1-6, is as follows: EAGVTQSPTHLIKTRGQQATLRCSPISGHTSVYWYQQALGLGLQFLLWYDEGEERNRGNFPPRFSGRQFPNYSSELNVNALELEDSALYLCASSLPTETLSSYNSPLHFGNGTRLTVT.

This clone is medium-sized (0.01 to 0.1%) by share. Other DNA sequences from this sample encode an identical CDR3 as well. This chain connects TRBV27 to TRBJ2-1; no definite D call. The CDR3 runs to 14 residues. The V end was cut by 2 bases, the J end by 1 base, with 6 bases between. Germline-derived CDR1 and CDR2 are MNHEY and SMNVEV (reference sequence). CDR3 region: CASSLGGSYNEQFF. CDR3 bases: TGTGCCAGCAGTTTAGGCGGTTCCTACAATGAGCAGTTCTTC.

This sequence joins TRBV25-1 and TRBJ2-7; D gene unclear. Germline V gives CDR1 MGHDK, CDR2 SYGVNS. V lost 1 base, J lost 4 bases, and 2 bases lay in between. The length of the CDR3 is 11 residues. In nucleotides, the CDR3 is TGTGCCAGCAGTGAATTTTACGAGCAGTACTTC. This sequence encodes CASSEFYEQYF.

This sequence joins TRBV6-1 and TRBJ1-2; D not resolved. Trimming left V 1 base short and J 7 bases short, with 16 bases between. The germline V gene encodes CDR1 MNHNS and CDR2 SASEGT. The length of the CDR3 is 15 residues. In DNA, the CDR3 is TGTGCCAGCAGTGAAGGTTGGTTACGAGGGTCTGGCTACACCTTC. Amino acids: CASSEGWLRGSGYTF.

Details on this clone: The conserved phenylalanine or tryptophan normally closing the CDR3 is absent here, so this likely arose from a read error. This sequence joins TRBV27 and TRBJ2-7, with 7 bases aligning to TRBD2. CDR1 and CDR2 from the germline V gene are MNHEY and SMNVEV (reference sequence). The CDR3 extends over 14 amino acids. With V trimmed by 0 bases and J by 7 bases, 6 bases remained unmatched. CDR3 protein: CASSLSPSGREQYL. CDR3 sequence (DNA): TGTGCCAGCAGTTTATCTCCTAGCGGACGAGAGCAGTACCTC.

Of note for this clone: Relative to the germline gene, one junction end is altered; a read error may explain this. The genes are TRBV27 and TRBJ2-7; the D is unclear. In germline, CDR1 is MNHEY, CDR2 SMNVEV (reference sequence). CDR3 length equals 14 residues. CDR3 amino acids: CASSLGLGNYEQHF. CDR3 nucleotide sequence: TGTGCCAGCAGTTTGGGTCTCGGAAACTACGAGCAGCACTTC.

The V call is TRBV11-3, the J call TRBJ2-2; D remains unclear. This CDR3 has 12 amino acids. CDR1 and CDR2 (germline): SGHNT, YENEEA. Trimming took 4 bases from V and 3 from J, leaving 3 bases between them. The CDR3 nucleotides are TGTGCCAGCAGCTCCCACACCGGGGAGCTGTTTTTT. Translation: CASSSHTGELFF.

The CDR3 here is CASRKGEFEKLFF. CDR3 sequence (DNA): TGTGCCAGCAGGAAGGGAGAATTTGAAAAACTGTTTTTT. This sequence joins TRBV5-4 and TRBJ1-4; no clear D gene. Trimming shortened V by 5 bases and J by 7 bases, and 12 bases separated the two germline ends. Germline CDR1 reads SGHNT; CDR2 reads YYREEE (reference sequence). This CDR3 has 13 residues.

This chain joins TRBV9 and TRBJ1-2, with TRBD1 matching 7 bases. After removal of 4 bases from V and 2 bases from J, the junction contained 11 bases not matched to a gene. The germline CDR1 and CDR2 sequences are SGDLS and YYNGEE. The CDR3 has 16 residues. The CDR3 region has the DNA TGTGCCAGCAGCACCAGCTGGGACAGCCTCAACTATGGCTACACCTTC. It encodes CASSTSWDSLNYGYTF.

The chain uses TRBV5-8 and TRBJ1-3; D might be TRBD1 (5 bases). Germline V gene sequence: CDR1 SGHTS, CDR2 YDEGEE. The CDR3 has 15 residues. V was trimmed by 7 bases and J by 0 bases, leaving 14 bases between them. CDR3 sequence: CASAIQGYSGNTIYF. As DNA, the CDR3 is TGTGCCAGCGCCATCCAGGGCTACTCTGGAAACACCATATATTTT.

The V call is TRBV4-2, the J call TRBJ2-7, with 7 bases fitting TRBD2. CDR1 LGHNA and CDR2 YNFKEQ come from the germline V gene. The J segment lost 3 bases and the V segment lost 0 bases, leaving 8 bases of the junction unmatched. The CDR3 has 16 residues. The CDR3 nucleotides are TGTGCCAGCAGCCAAGATGGGGGGGGTCTAGACTACGAGCAGTACTTC. It yields the protein CASSQDGGGLDYEQYF.

The count of this clone is one. The chain joins TRBV7-9 to TRBJ2-7; the match to TRBD1 covers 10 bases. Trimming at V came to 3 bases and at J to 3 bases, leaving 5 bases not matched to a gene. Germline CDR1 is SEHNR and CDR2 is FQNEAQ (reference sequence). The CDR3 is 15 residues long. The CDR3 spells CASSFRDRGLYEQYF. As DNA, the CDR3 is TGTGCCAGCAGCTTCCGGGACAGGGGCCTCTACGAGCAGTACTTC.

The chain uses TRBV5-1 and TRBJ1-3; D call uncertain. The germline V gene encodes CDR1 SGHRS and CDR2 YFSETQ. The CDR3 sequence is 16 residues long. The V end was cut by 0 bases, the J end by 0 bases, with 10 bases between. CDR3 nucleotide sequence: TGCGCCAGCAGCTTGGACCCGCCGGCCTCTGGAAACACCATATATTTT. Translation: CASSLDPPASGNTIYF. The full variable domain, its missing parts supplied by reference TRBV5-1 and TRBJ1-3, is KAGVTQTPRYLIKTRGQQVTLSCSPISGHRSVSWYQQTPGQGLQFLFEYFSETQRNKGNFPGRFSGRQFSNSRSEMNVSTLELGDSALYLCASSLDPPASGNTIYFGEGSWLTVV.

This clone was seen just once. This chain uses TRBV7-9 with TRBJ1-1; D is unclear. Trimming shortened V by 1 base and J by 5 bases, and 5 bases separated the two germline ends. The CDR3 loop spans 12 amino acids. Germline assignment: CDR1 SEHNR and CDR2 FQNEAQ (reference sequence). The DNA for the CDR3 is TGTGCCAGCAGCTTAGGGGCTACTGAAGCTTTCTTT. The encoded protein is CASSLGATEAFF.

The chain has TRBV19 and TRBJ2-1; D is unclear. Germline lookup yields CDR1 LNHDA and CDR2 SQIVND (reference sequence). This CDR3 region has 16 residues. V lost 3 bases, J lost 0 bases, and 12 bases lay in between. In nucleotides, the CDR3 is TGTGCCAGTAGTATCTCCCCGTTTAGCTCCTACAATGAGCAGTTCTTC. Translating gives CASSISPFSSYNEQFF.

The chain uses TRBV6-5 and TRBJ1-1; D is ambiguous. CDR1 and CDR2 from the germline V gene are MNHEY and SVGAGI. Trimming cost V 2 bases and J 1 base, with 5 bases left between them. This CDR3 is built from 13 residues. The CDR3 loop is CASSYNQNTEAFF. The CDR3 bases are TGTGCCAGCAGTTACAACCAGAACACTGAAGCTTTCTTT.